This TCR beta chain is from a study of CD8 T cells in Susac syndrome. The authors reverse transcribed about 0.5 to 1 ug RNA with random hexamers. Each CDR3 protein is one row after TCRdb ran MiXCR on the immunoSEQ multiplex PCR reads. The data show about 200,000 distinct CDR3 sequences, 95% seen once. Per the germline V gene, CDR1 is LGHDT and CDR2 is YNNKEL (reference sequence). V dropped 4 bases and J dropped 10; count of bases not matched to a gene: 8. CDR3 size: 16 residues. This receptor was identified in a human donor in good health. The chain employs TRBV3-1 and TRBJ2-1; 15 positions match TRBD2. The sequencing sample was made of CD4+ T cells from PBMCs. As DNA, the CDR3 is TGTGCCAGCAGCCTCCTGGGACTAGCGGGAGGAACCGAGCAGTTCTTC. The encoded protein is CASSLLGLAGGTEQFF.